This TCR beta chain was sequenced during a study of blood T cell repertoires in COVID-19. Looking at the study overall: COVID-19 samples, acute and convalescent, were from the United States, Italy and Spain. T cells, B-cell-depleted T cells, or PBMCs provided the cDNA or gDNA that served as material.

Per germline, CDR1 ENHRY and CDR2 SYGVKD. The CDR3 runs to 15 residues. The V and J ends lost 7 bases and 6 bases respectively, with 18 bases between them. Profiling relied on immunoSEQ multiplex PCR, and the TCRdb table lists in-frame clones only, not all of them. The table includes about 68,000 clones, 75% to 90% detected once. The sequence was obtained from a man under 40 with acute or convalescent COVID-19. Input material: peripheral blood. This chain connects TRBV10-3 to TRBJ2-2, with a weak D call TRBD1 (5 bases). The CDR3 nucleotides read TGTGCCATCACCAGTGGGGCGAATAGGGCCGGGGAGCTGTTTTTT. This gives the protein CAITSGANRAGELFF.